This TCR beta chain was identified during a study of shared clonotypes between healthy human individuals (dated by TCRdb to about 2020). Some background on the complete study: The cohort included a few men and a couple of women between 18 and 49 years of age. To estimate repertoire size and how much clonotypes are shared between individuals, the study performed deep sequencing of blood TCR repertoires from roughly five healthy adults. To increase sequencing depth and limit assay-specific biases, different laboratories used diverse techniques to prepare libraries and sequence TCR repertoires. Per donor, leukapheresis produced somewhere between about 0.9 and 9.5 billion PBMCs.

Using the deep immunoSEQ assay, TCR CDR3 regions were amplified from genomic DNA by multiplex PCR. Extracted genomic DNA from each cell subset was spread evenly across all wells of several immunoSEQ 96-well plates, with each plate serving as a replicate. For unsorted PBMC, around 290 ng of genomic DNA, equivalent to about 32,000 T cell genomes, went into each replicate PCR. Ten immunoSEQ deep assay plates were used to sequence unsorted PBMC genomic DNA. The purified libraries were quantified using a Qubit 3.0 fluorometer, sized with a Bioanalyzer 2100, and then quantified again using the KAPA Library Quantification kit. Each immunoSEQ 96-well plate was sequenced on its own single-read 150-cycle Illumina NextSeq 550 flow cell. On the authors' methods: Because the immunoSEQ output held only junctional sequences and lacked quality scores, the filtering could not match the filtering applied to full-length reads. To assign V/J genes and CDR3, sequences were annotated using PyIR, a Python wrapper for IgBLAST v1.9, with IMGT germline references. Reads were filtered out if the reads had weak V/J assignments (E-value above 1e-6), no CDR3, stop codons, out-of-frame junctions, or ambiguous translated residues. A V3J clonotype was defined by an identical inferred V gene, J gene, and CDR3 amino acid sequence. The percentage overlap between two repertoires was calculated by dividing the number of shared unique clonotypes by the size of the smaller repertoire. Repertoire richness was assessed with RTK rarefaction, the Chao1 estimator, and Recon v2.1 estimates of unobserved clonotypes. The table was pulled from immuneACCESS by TCRdb, which kept in-frame rearrangements only. Such tables lose some clones; where checked, under half of the loss comes from unresolved V genes, and the rest has no known cause. That table supplies the V and J calls and clone size; D and trimming were determined from the DNA. This sample is represented by 400,000 to 500,000 clones; 76% of them were singletons. Roughly 13% of the sample is held by the ten biggest clonotypes.

V loses 1 base of germline sequence and J loses 3 bases, and the interval between the two ends is 8 bases. CDR1 is given as SGHDT and CDR2 as YYEEEE, both from the germline V gene. The CDR3 covers 14 residues, taking in both the cysteine and the phenylalanine. CDR3 DNA is the only sequence kept; it has 42 bases, read in frame from the first base. General conclusions and limits of the study: The small number of donors limited the genetic and exposure-history diversity represented. Pairwise subsampling led to the expectation that sequencing depth would affect the degree of clonotype sharing among donors. Only blood was sampled, and tissue TCR repertoires likely differ from those in blood.

As concerns this clone: Its binding antigen is unknown. Base qualities were left out, and no much larger clone turns up one base away.

Donors were healthy HIV-negative adults with no recently reported acute infections or vaccinations. Every donor was a Caucasian adult living in Nashville, Tennessee, USA. In the unsorted samples, 85 million to 100 million PBMCs were counted, and genomic DNA was extracted using the QIAamp DNA Blood Mini kit. Blood was collected by leukapheresis, and PBMCs were isolated by Ficoll-Histopaque density gradient centrifugation and then cryopreserved in liquid nitrogen vapor phase. The V and J genes are TRBV5-6 and TRBJ2-1; TRBD2 is possibly the D segment (6 matching bases). The sequence was collected from a woman aged 40 to 55 in good health. Some clones in this sample may be carry-over from other donors' samples. Sequenced material: PBMCs. The CDR3 protein sequence reads: CASSLLAFYNEQFF. At the DNA level, the sequence is TGTGCCAGCAGCTTGCTAGCGTTCTACAATGAGCAGTTCTTC.